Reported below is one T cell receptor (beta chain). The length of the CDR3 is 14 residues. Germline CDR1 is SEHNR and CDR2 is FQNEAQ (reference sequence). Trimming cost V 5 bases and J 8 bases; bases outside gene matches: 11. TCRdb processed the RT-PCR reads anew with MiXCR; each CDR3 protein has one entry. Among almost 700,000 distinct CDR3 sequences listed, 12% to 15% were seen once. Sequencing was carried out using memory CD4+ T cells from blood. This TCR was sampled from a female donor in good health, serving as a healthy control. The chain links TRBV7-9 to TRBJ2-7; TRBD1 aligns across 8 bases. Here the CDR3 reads CASSLGDRSEKQYF. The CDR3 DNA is TGTGCCAGCAGCCTTGGGGACAGGTCGGAGAAGCAGTACTTC.